This record covers a single T cell receptor (beta chain). Its antigen is not identified. With the Oncomine TCR Beta short-read assay, DNA from cultured CD4+ T cells was sequenced. In TCRdb, the PCR reads were re-called with MiXCR into one record per CDR3 protein. The data contain about 19,000 distinct CDR3 sequences, roughly 50% of them seen just once; the ten biggest clones take up 2% to 3%. Trimming cost V 0 bases and J 8 bases, with 8 bases left between them. There are 13 residues in the CDR3. Germline V gene data show CDR1 as MGHRA and CDR2 as YSYEKL. The treatment denotes: approximately 11-day PBMC culture with coronavirus spike peptide pools or control peptides (ViraFEST assay). The data originate from a study of vaccination and CD4 T cells after COVID-19. Study-level information: Blood was drawn a median about 75 days post second dose, range 14 to 241. Each control was exposed to a CEFX pool, an HIV-1 Nef pool, or no peptide at all. Stimulation used overlapping spike peptides from SARS-CoV-2, HCoV-NL63, HCoV-OC43 and HCoV-229E. General study findings and limits: Rising from about 20 to 38, the median of SARS-CoV-2-reactive clonotypes did not change significantly.

The specimen comprised CD4+ T cells from blood, cultured in vitro, sampled after SARS-CoV-2 vaccination. This TCR came from a human donor who had recovered from COVID-19. The V gene is TRBV4-1, the J gene TRBJ1-5, with D possibly TRBD1 on 6 matching bases. The CDR3: CASSQDQGKPQHF. CDR3 sequence (DNA): TGCGCCAGCAGCCAAGATCAGGGGAAGCCCCAGCATTTT.